The 7 T cell receptor beta chains below were found in one sample sequenced in a study of blood T cell repertoires in COVID-19. Some clones are missing from TCRdb's copy, which holds only in-frame ones; the method was immunoSEQ multiplex PCR. The table has some 68,000 clones, about 80% seen once; the top ten hold approximately 28%. What was sequenced was peripheral blood. The receptors were sampled from a man aged 65-85 years with acute or convalescent COVID-19.

The chain carries TRBV6-1 and TRBJ2-7; D possibly corresponds to TRBD1 (5 bases). The V gene lost 1 base and the J gene lost 0 bases, with 10 bases spanning the gap. The CDR3 spans 15 residues. Germline loops: CDR1 MNHNS, CDR2 SASEGT. The CDR3 is CASSEEDIYSYEQYF. CDR3 DNA sequence: TGTGCCAGCAGTGAAGAGGACATTTACTCCTACGAGCAGTACTTC.

The chain joins TRBV5-1 to TRBJ1-4; TRBD1 matches 9 bases. J gave up 4 bases and V 4 bases, and 11 bases lay outside the gene matches. The CDR3 loop spans 17 amino acids. Germline V gives CDR1 SGHRS, CDR2 YFSETQ. CDR3 in DNA: TGCGCCAGCAGCGCGCGGGACAGGGCGGCGGGTAATGAAAAACTGTTTTTT. It encodes CASSARDRAAGNEKLFF.

Turning to this clone: Sequence at one end of the junction differs from germline and may be a read error. V and J are TRBV5-1 and TRBJ2-7; the match to TRBD1 covers 9 bases. CDR1 is SGHRS, CDR2 YFSETQ, per germline. The CDR3 covers 14 residues. The CDR3 region has the DNA TGCGCCAGCAGCTCAACAGGGGGCTCCCACGAGCAGTACTTC. As protein: CASSSTGGSHEQYF. Full variable domain (outside the CDR3, taken from reference TRBV5-1 and TRBJ2-7): KAGVTQTPRYLIKTRGQQVTLSCSPISGHRSVSWYQQTPGQGLQFLFEYFSETQRNKGNFPGRFSGRQFSNSRSEMNVSTLELGDSALYLCASSSTGGSHEQYFGPGTRLTVT.

V is TRBV11-2 and J is TRBJ2-7, with 9 bases fitting TRBD1. With V trimmed by 5 bases and J by 2 bases, 7 bases remained unmatched. The CDR3 sequence is 15 residues long. CDR1 and CDR2 from the germline V gene are SGHAT and FQNNGV. CDR3 DNA sequence: TGTGCCAGCAGCACCGGGACAGGGCGCACCTACGAGCAGTACTTC. This gives the protein CASSTGTGRTYEQYF.

The chain joins TRBV12-3 or TRBV12-4 to TRBJ1-5; the D gene is possibly TRBD1 (5 bases). Trimming left V 6 bases short and J 11 bases short, with 14 bases between. This CDR3 spans 12 amino acids. In nucleotides, the CDR3 is TGTGCCAGCAGAGCCGGGGGTCGAACCCAGCATTTT. Translation gives CASRAGGRTQHF.

Only a few counts were recorded for this clone. For the CDR3, the DNA is TGCGCCAGCAGCCAAGACAGGGCAGCCTATAATTCACCCCTCCACTTT. This translates into CASSQDRAAYNSPLHF. The chain is built from TRBV4-1 and TRBJ1-6; tentative D call: TRBD1 (5 bases). The V gene lost 0 bases and the J gene lost 2 bases, with 8 bases spanning the gap. Germline CDR1 and CDR2: MGHRA and YSYEKL. The CDR3 is made up of 16 amino acids.

The table lists this clone with a few counts. The chain carries TRBV11-2 and TRBJ2-7; a weak D match, TRBD2 (5 bases). Trimming removed 5 bases at V and 6 bases at J, with 14 bases between. Germline assignment: CDR1 SGHAT and CDR2 FQNNGV. The CDR3 runs to 13 residues. This CDR3 reads CASSRSGDSEQYF. CDR3 in DNA: TGTGCCAGCAGCCGAAGCGGCGATTCCGAGCAGTACTTC.